Shown below are 29 T cell receptor beta chains from a single sample sequenced in a study of shared clonotypes between healthy human individuals (TCRdb year 2020). Library creation used the immunoSEQ multiplex PCR assay. This immuneACCESS table, as held by TCRdb, lists in-frame sequences with V and J called but not all clones. Of the missing ones, under half trace to an unresolved V gene in checked studies; the others have no known cause. Present in this sample are approximately 1,000,000 clones, 70% to 85% of which were seen just once. The leading ten clones occupy roughly 0.82% of the sample. Sequenced: memory CD4+ T cells from PBMCs. The sample's cell subset or site label is to be understood as: CD45RA-negative fraction. These receptors were obtained from a man aged 18 to 29 in good health. Some clones in this sample may be carry-over from other donors' samples.

The gene calls are TRBV2 and TRBJ2-7; TRBD2 agrees at 9 bases. There are 14 residues in the CDR3. Looked up from germline, CDR1 is SNHLY and CDR2 is FYNNEI. Trimming removed 8 bases from V and 0 bases from J; junction bases left unmatched: 5. As DNA, the CDR3 is TGTGCCAGCGGGCGGGAGGGCAGCTCCTACGAGCAGTACTTC. The encoded protein is CASGREGSSYEQYF.

The chain is built from TRBV30 and TRBJ1-5; 8 nucleotides agree with TRBD1. Germline V CDR1 and CDR2: GTSNPN, SVGIG (reference sequence). The trim removed 3 bases at V and 9 bases at J, leaving 13 bases unmatched. The CDR3 consists of 15 residues. The CDR3 DNA is TGTGCCTGGAGCATTGGACAGGGAATTTTAACGCCCCAGCATTTT. Translation: CAWSIGQGILTPQHF.

Only a few counts were recorded for this clone. The chain joins TRBV7-8 to TRBJ1-5; unclear D gene. The CDR3 is 17 amino acids. V lost 2 bases and J 0 bases, leaving 14 bases between the germline ends. Germline V lookup: CDR1 SGHVS, CDR2 FQNEAQ. The CDR3 spells CASSLLSGWDSNQPQHF. The CDR3 DNA follows: TGTGCCAGCAGCTTACTTTCCGGCTGGGATAGCAATCAGCCCCAGCATTTT.

This chain uses TRBV30 with TRBJ1-2; D may be TRBD1 (5 bases). CDR3 length: 16 amino acids. The V and J ends lost 0 bases and 4 bases respectively, with 18 bases between them. The germline V gene has CDR1 GTSNPN and CDR2 SVGIG (reference sequence). The CDR3 DNA sequence: TGTGCCTGGAGTGTTAGTCAGGCGCCGGGGGGCTATGGCTACACCTTC. Residues: CAWSVSQAPGGYGYTF.

This clone turned up a few times. This chain connects TRBV7-3 to TRBJ2-3; 9 bases map to TRBD2. This CDR3 has 15 residues. V dropped 2 bases and J dropped 5; count of bases not matched to a gene: 5. CDR1 and CDR2 (germline): SGHTA, FQGTGA. CDR3 region: CASSLGYSGRDTQYF. CDR3 nucleotides: TGTGCCAGCAGCTTAGGTTATAGCGGGAGAGATACGCAGTATTTT.

This rearrangement joins TRBV10-3 to TRBJ1-2, with 11 bases matching TRBD1. The CDR3 is 18 amino acids. Per the germline V gene, CDR1 is ENHRY and CDR2 is SYGVKD. Trimming removed 2 bases from V and 2 bases from J; junction bases left unmatched: 10. CDR3 bases: TGTGCCATCAGTGAGCTGGGACAGGGGGTATTTGCAAACTATGGCTACACCTTC. It translates to CAISELGQGVFANYGYTF.

The chain recombines TRBV27 with TRBJ1-1, with TRBD1 identical over 11 bases. Germline V gene sequence: CDR1 MNHEY, CDR2 SMNVEV (reference sequence). The CDR3 runs 15 residues. The V gene end was trimmed by 1 base and the J gene end by 4 bases; junction bases not matched to a gene: 2. DNA for the CDR3: TGTGCCAGCAGTTTATTAGGACAGGGGGCCACTGAAGCTTTCTTT. This translates into CASSLLGQGATEAFF.

As for this clone: The sample contains more than one DNA sequence encoding this CDR3. The V gene is TRBV30, the J gene TRBJ2-2; D not certain. The germline CDR1 and CDR2 sequences are GTSNPN and SVGIG (reference sequence). Trimming took off 1 base at V and 3 bases at J, with 0 bases between the two ends. The CDR3 runs to 11 residues. In DNA form, the CDR3 reads TGTGCCTGGAGTGACACCGGGGAGCTGTTTTTT. Its protein product is CAWSDTGELFF.

The V and J genes are TRBV7-3 and TRBJ2-1, with D possibly being TRBD1 or TRBD2 (6 bases each). CDR3 length: 15 residues. Trimming shortened V by 4 bases and J by 0 bases, and 10 bases separated the two germline ends. Germline V gene sequence: CDR1 SGHTA, CDR2 FQGTGA. The CDR3 spells CASSSEGGSYNEQFF. The CDR3 DNA is TGTGCCAGCAGCTCGGAGGGGGGCTCCTACAATGAGCAGTTCTTC.

The genes are TRBV5-1 and TRBJ2-2; 7 bases align to TRBD2. Germline values: CDR1 SGHRS, CDR2 YFSETQ. Germline trimming cut 0 bases from V and 4 bases from J; bases unmatched to any gene: 6. This CDR3 has 16 amino acids. CDR3 protein: CASSLVAGAVTGELFF. In DNA, the CDR3 is TGCGCCAGCAGCTTGGTCGCGGGAGCGGTCACCGGGGAGCTGTTTTTT.

This sequence joins TRBV11-2 and TRBJ2-7; D gene ambiguous. The CDR3 runs 15 residues. Between the trimmed V and J ends, which lost 2 bases and 3 bases, there was a span of 14 bases. From germline, CDR1 is SGHAT and CDR2 FQNNGV. In DNA form, the CDR3 reads TGTGCCAGCAGCTTACAGCCGACCGCCGGCTACGAGCAGTACTTC. It codes for CASSLQPTAGYEQYF.

The chain links TRBV5-1 to TRBJ2-7, with 9 bases aligning to TRBD1. J gave up 0 bases and V 4 bases, and 8 bases lay outside the gene matches. Germline V gene lookup returns CDR1 SGHRS and CDR2 YFSETQ. This CDR3 is built from 16 residues. For the CDR3, the DNA is TGCGCCAGCAGCGCCCGGACAGGGGACATCTCCTACGAGCAGTACTTC. It encodes CASSARTGDISYEQYF.

This clone showed up just once. The CDR3 DNA is TGTGCCAGCAGATTGGGACTAGCGGGAGGGCCCCACAATGAGCAGTTCTTC. It yields the protein CASRLGLAGGPHNEQFF. The chain employs TRBV7-2 and TRBJ2-1, with 16 bases lining up with TRBD2. The CDR3 contains 17 residues. J lost 5 bases, V lost 6 bases, and 7 bases had no gene match. The germline CDR1 and CDR2 sequences are SGHTA and FQGNSA.

This chain joins TRBV28 and TRBJ2-2; weak D call: TRBD1 (5 bases). The V gene lost 4 bases and the J gene lost 0 bases, with 9 bases spanning the gap. From germline, CDR1 is MDHEN and CDR2 SYDVKM. The CDR3 runs 15 residues. The CDR3 DNA is TGTGCCAGCAGTTCCCCCAGGGCGAACACCGGGGAGCTGTTTTTT. Translation gives CASSSPRANTGELFF.

The chain carries TRBV7-2 and TRBJ2-5, with D maybe TRBD1 (7 bases). Germline loops: CDR1 SGHTA, CDR2 FQGNSA. The V end lost 3 bases, the J end lost 4 bases, and 9 bases lay between the germline ends. This CDR3 contains 13 residues. The CDR3 DNA sequence: TGTGCCAGCAGCTTCCAGGGGGGAGAGACCCAGTACTTC. This codes for CASSFQGGETQYF.

This clone was counted a few times. The CDR3 DNA reads TGCAGCGCAGTCGGACTAGCGAACACCGGGGAGCTGTTTTTT. Encoded protein: CSAVGLANTGELFF. The gene calls are TRBV29-1 and TRBJ2-2, with TRBD2 identical over 7 bases. Per germline, CDR1 SQVTM and CDR2 ANQGSEA. The CDR3 spans 14 residues. V trimming: 7 bases; J trimming: 0 bases; junction bases outside the gene matches: 5.

The V and J genes are TRBV6-1 and TRBJ1-5; D is possibly TRBD1 (6 bases). The ends were cut back, 1 base at V and 6 bases at J, with 16 bases in the middle. CDR3 size: 16 residues. Germline V CDR1 and CDR2: MNHNS, SASEGT. This CDR3 reads CASSEVRGAQAQPQHF. CDR3 DNA sequence: TGTGCCAGCAGTGAAGTCCGGGGGGCGCAGGCTCAGCCCCAGCATTTT.

The rearrangement uses TRBV7-9 and TRBJ1-5, with D perhaps TRBD1 (5 bases). Trimming pared 1 base from V and 0 bases from J, leaving 13 bases between. The CDR3 sequence is 17 residues long. From germline, CDR1 is SEHNR and CDR2 FQNEAQ (reference sequence). For the CDR3, the DNA is TGTGCCAGCAGCTTAGGGCAGGGATTTGGTAGCAATCAGCCCCAGCATTTT. The encoded protein is CASSLGQGFGSNQPQHF.

The chain couples TRBV27 to TRBJ2-5, with a tentative D call TRBD2 (6 bases). The CDR3 has 13 residues. Between the trimmed V and J ends, which lost 3 bases and 7 bases, there was a span of 12 bases. The V gene's germline CDR1 is MNHEY and CDR2 SMNVEV (reference sequence). This CDR3 is CASSFTVGGTQYF. The CDR3, as DNA: TGTGCCAGCAGTTTTACGGTGGGGGGGACCCAGTACTTC.

Comment on this clone: Other DNA sequences from this sample encode an identical CDR3 as well. This chain connects TRBV18 to TRBJ1-2, with TRBD1 identical over 10 bases. J lost 8 bases, V lost 3 bases, and 3 bases had no gene match. Germline V gene sequence: CDR1 KGHSH, CDR2 LQKENI. This CDR3 has 13 residues. This CDR3 is CASSPDRGLGYTF. The CDR3 region has the DNA TGTGCCAGCTCACCGGACAGGGGGTTGGGCTACACCTTC.

The chain has TRBV5-6 and TRBJ1-2, with D uncertain. V lost 0 bases and J 6 bases, leaving 15 bases between the germline ends. The CDR3 sequence is 15 residues long. Germline V gene sequence: CDR1 SGHDT, CDR2 YYEEEE. The CDR3 coding sequence is TGTGCCAGCAGCTTGGTCAGTTCGGGGTCGGATGGCTACACCTTC. The encoded protein is CASSLVSSGSDGYTF.

The genes are TRBV29-1 and TRBJ2-5; D possibly corresponds to TRBD1 (5 bases). CDR3 size: 14 residues. V was shortened by 0 bases and J by 1 base, with 9 bases between the two germline ends. Per germline, CDR1 SQVTM and CDR2 ANQGSEA. The CDR3 sequence: CSVEEWTIQETQYF. DNA of the CDR3: TGCAGCGTTGAAGAATGGACAATCCAAGAGACCCAGTACTTC.

The chain carries TRBV28 and TRBJ1-4, with no clear D. The CDR3 is 12 residues long. Trimming took 8 bases from V and 8 from J, leaving 12 bases between them. Germline values: CDR1 MDHEN, CDR2 SYDVKM. As DNA, the CDR3 is TGTGCCAGCCAACTGCGTGGGGAAAAACTGTTTTTT. This encodes CASQLRGEKLFF.

The rearrangement uses TRBV2 and TRBJ2-5; TRBD2 aligns across 15 bases. The ends lost 7 bases at V and 1 base at J; junction bases unmatched: 4. This CDR3 region has 16 residues. Germline assignment: CDR1 SNHLY and CDR2 FYNNEI. The CDR3 loop is CASNGTSGRFQETQYF. In DNA form, the CDR3 reads TGTGCCAGCAATGGGACTAGCGGGAGGTTCCAAGAGACCCAGTACTTC. Variable domain in full (rest from reference TRBV2 and TRBJ2-5): EPEVTQTPSHQVTQMGQEVILRCVPISNHLYFYWYRQILGQKVEFLVSFYNNEISEKSEIFDDQFSVERPDGSNFTLKIRSTKLEDSAMYFCASNGTSGRFQETQYFGPGTRLLVL.

The J gene is TRBJ2-7, the V gene TRBV4-1; a possible D gene is TRBD1 (6 bases). Trimming removed 4 bases from V and 2 bases from J, with 18 bases in between. This CDR3 contains 16 residues. CDR1 and CDR2 (germline): MGHRA, YSYEKL. The CDR3 nucleotides read TGCGCCAGCAGCCCCCGCTCGACACAGGGAGCCTACGAGCAGTACTTC. It specifies CASSPRSTQGAYEQYF.

This clone appeared many times. In DNA, the CDR3 is TGTGCCAGCAGCTTCGGCAGGGGTACCGGGGAGCTGTTTTTT. It specifies CASSFGRGTGELFF. The genes are TRBV11-2 and TRBJ2-2; the D gene is possibly TRBD1 (6 bases). Per the germline V gene, CDR1 is SGHAT and CDR2 is FQNNGV. V was pared by 3 bases and J by 5 bases, with 10 bases between. CDR3 size: 14 residues.

The rearrangement links TRBV5-1 to TRBJ1-3; D might be TRBD1 (5 bases). CDR1 and CDR2 (germline): SGHRS, YFSETQ. Deletions cut 4 bases from V and 2 bases from J, with 13 bases between. CDR3 length: 15 amino acids. CDR3 amino acids: CASSAEGVAGNTIYF. In nucleotides, the CDR3 is TGCGCCAGCAGCGCCGAAGGGGTTGCTGGAAACACCATATATTTT.

This clone was observed a few times. The sample carries other DNA sequences with the same CDR3. The V and J genes are TRBV7-9 and TRBJ2-7; weak D call: TRBD1 (5 bases). Germline loops: CDR1 SEHNR, CDR2 FQNEAQ (reference sequence). This CDR3 contains 12 residues. V was cut by 4 bases and J by 4 bases, with 8 bases left in between. This CDR3 is CASSSQGYEQYF. The DNA of the CDR3 is TGTGCCAGCAGCTCTCAGGGATACGAGCAGTACTTC. The full variable domain, in which reference TRBV7-9 and TRBJ2-7 provide the parts outside the CDR3, is DTGVSQNPRHKITKRGQNVTFRCDPISEHNRLYWYRQTLGQGPEFLTYFQNEAQLEKSRLLSDRFSAERPKGSFSTLEIQRTEQGDSAMYLCASSSQGYEQYFGPGTRLTVT.

V is TRBV28 and J is TRBJ2-7, with TRBD1 matching over 9 bases. V was pared by 8 bases and J by 6 bases, with 14 bases of the junction left unmatched. Germline-derived CDR1 and CDR2 are MDHEN and SYDVKM. This CDR3 spans 15 amino acids. Here the CDR3 reads CASRTGTGRRGEQYF. The CDR3 coding sequence is TGTGCCAGCCGAACCGGGACAGGGCGGAGGGGCGAGCAGTACTTC. The whole variable domain, remainder taken from reference TRBV28 and TRBJ2-7, is DVKVTQSSRYLVKRTGEKVFLECVQDMDHENMFWYRQDPGLGLRLIYFSYDVKMKEKGDIPEGYSVSREKKERFSLILESASTNQTSMYLCASRTGTGRRGEQYFGPGTRLTVT.